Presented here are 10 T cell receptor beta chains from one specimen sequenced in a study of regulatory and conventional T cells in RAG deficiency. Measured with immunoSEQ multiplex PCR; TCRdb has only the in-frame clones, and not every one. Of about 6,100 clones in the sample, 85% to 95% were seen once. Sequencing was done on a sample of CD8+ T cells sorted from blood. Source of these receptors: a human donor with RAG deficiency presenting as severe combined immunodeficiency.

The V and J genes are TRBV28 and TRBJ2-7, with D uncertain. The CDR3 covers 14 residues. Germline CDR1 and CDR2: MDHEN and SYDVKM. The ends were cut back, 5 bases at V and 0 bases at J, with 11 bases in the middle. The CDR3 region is CASSPRVYSYEQYF. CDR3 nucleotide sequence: TGTGCCAGCAGTCCCCGGGTCTACTCCTACGAGCAGTACTTC.

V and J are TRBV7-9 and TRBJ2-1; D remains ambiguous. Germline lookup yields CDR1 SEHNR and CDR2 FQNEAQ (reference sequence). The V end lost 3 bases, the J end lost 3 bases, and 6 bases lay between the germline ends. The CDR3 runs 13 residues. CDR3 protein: CASSLTGYNEQFF. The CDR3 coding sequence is TGTGCCAGCAGCTTGACGGGCTACAATGAGCAGTTCTTC.

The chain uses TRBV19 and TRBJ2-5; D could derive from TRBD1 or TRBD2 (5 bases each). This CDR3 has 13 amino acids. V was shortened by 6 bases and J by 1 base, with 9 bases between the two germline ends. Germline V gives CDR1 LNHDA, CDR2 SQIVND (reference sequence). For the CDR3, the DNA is TGTGCCAGTAGGCCCGGGACCCAAGAGACCCAGTACTTC. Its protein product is CASRPGTQETQYF. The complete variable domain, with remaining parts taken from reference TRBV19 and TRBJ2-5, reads DGGITQSPKYLFRKEGQNVTLSCEQNLNHDAMYWYRQDPGQGLRLIYYSQIVNDFQKGDIAEGYSVSREKKESFPLTVTSAQKNPTAFYLCASRPGTQETQYFGPGTRLLVL.

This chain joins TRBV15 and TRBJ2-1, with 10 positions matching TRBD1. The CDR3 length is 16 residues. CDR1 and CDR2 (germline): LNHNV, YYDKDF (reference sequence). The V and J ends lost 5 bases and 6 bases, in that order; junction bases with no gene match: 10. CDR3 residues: CATSPHDRGLGNEQFF. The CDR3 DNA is TGTGCCACCAGCCCCCACGACAGGGGGCTTGGCAATGAGCAGTTCTTC.

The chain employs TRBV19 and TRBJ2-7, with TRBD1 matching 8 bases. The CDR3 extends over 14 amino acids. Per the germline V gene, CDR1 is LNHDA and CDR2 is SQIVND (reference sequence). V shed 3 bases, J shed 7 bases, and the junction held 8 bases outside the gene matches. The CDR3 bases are TGTGCCAGTAGTATTCGACAGGGGATGGGGGAGCAGTACTTC. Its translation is CASSIRQGMGEQYF.

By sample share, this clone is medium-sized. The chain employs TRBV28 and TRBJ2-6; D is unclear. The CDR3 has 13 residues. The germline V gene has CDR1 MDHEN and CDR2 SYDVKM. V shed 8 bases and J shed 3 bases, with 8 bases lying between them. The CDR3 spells CASGIGGANVLTF. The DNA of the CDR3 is TGTGCCAGCGGAATAGGTGGGGCCAACGTCCTGACTTTC.

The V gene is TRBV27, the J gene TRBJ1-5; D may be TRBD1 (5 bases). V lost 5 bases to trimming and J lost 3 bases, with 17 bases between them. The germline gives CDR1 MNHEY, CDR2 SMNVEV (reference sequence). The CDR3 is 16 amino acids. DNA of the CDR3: TGTGCCAGCAGTCCCATCACAGGTAACTACAATCAGCCCCAGCATTTT. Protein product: CASSPITGNYNQPQHF.

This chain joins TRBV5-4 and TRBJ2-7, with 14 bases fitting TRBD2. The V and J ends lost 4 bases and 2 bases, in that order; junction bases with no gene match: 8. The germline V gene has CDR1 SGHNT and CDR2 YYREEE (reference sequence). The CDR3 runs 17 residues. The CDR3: CASSPGLAGERTYEQYF. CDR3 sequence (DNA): TGTGCCAGCAGCCCGGGACTAGCGGGAGAGAGGACCTACGAGCAGTACTTC.

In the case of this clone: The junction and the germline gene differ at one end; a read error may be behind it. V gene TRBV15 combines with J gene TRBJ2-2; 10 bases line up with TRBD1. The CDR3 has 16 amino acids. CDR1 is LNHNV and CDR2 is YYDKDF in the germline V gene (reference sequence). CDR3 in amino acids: CATSGESDRGTGELFF. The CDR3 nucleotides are TGTGCCACCAGCGGAGAATCGGACAGGGGGACCGGGGAGCTGTTTTTT.

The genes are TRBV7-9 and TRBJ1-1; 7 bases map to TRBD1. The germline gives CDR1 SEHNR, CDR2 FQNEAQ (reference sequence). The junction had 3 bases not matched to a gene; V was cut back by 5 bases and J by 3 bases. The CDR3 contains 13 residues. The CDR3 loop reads CASSPQGDTEAFF. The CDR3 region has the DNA TGTGCCAGCAGCCCTCAGGGGGACACTGAAGCTTTCTTT.